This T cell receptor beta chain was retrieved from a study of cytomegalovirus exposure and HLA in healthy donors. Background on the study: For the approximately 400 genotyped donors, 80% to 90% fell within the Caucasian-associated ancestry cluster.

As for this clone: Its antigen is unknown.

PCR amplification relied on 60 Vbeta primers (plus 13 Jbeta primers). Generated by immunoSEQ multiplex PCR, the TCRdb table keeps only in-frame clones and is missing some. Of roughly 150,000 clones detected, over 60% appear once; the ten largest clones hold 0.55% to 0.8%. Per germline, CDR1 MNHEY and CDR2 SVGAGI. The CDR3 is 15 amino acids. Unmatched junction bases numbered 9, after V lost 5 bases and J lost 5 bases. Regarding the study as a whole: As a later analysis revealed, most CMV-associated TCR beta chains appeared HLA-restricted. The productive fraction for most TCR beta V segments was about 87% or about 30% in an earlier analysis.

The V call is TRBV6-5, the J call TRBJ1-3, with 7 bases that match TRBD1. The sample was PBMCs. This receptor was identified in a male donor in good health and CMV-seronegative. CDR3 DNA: TGTGCCAGCAGTCCCGACAGGGATATCCGAAACACCATATATTTT. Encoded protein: CASSPDRDIRNTIYF.